This T cell receptor beta chain appears in the sequencing data of a study of CD8+ T cells in alopecia areata. PBMCs, the starting material, were the source of sorted CD4+ and CD8+ T cells. Trimming removed 4 bases from V and 3 bases from J, with 13 bases in between. Per germline, CDR1 ENHRY and CDR2 SYGVKD. The CDR3 covers 14 residues. RNA was isolated and reverse transcribed to cDNA, the sequencing template. The method was immunoSEQ multiplex PCR; TCRdb's version includes in-frame clones alone and lacks a portion of them. The data show about 200,000 clones, with about three fifths seen just once and under 0.5% held by the top ten.

The V call is TRBV10-3, the J call TRBJ2-7, with D perhaps TRBD2 (5 bases). The specimen comprised CD4+ T cells sorted from blood, sampled at week 0. This TCR came from a human donor with alopecia areata. The CDR3 here is CAISALAGDYEQYF. Written as DNA, the CDR3 is TGTGCCATCAGTGCCCTGGCGGGCGACTACGAGCAGTACTTC.